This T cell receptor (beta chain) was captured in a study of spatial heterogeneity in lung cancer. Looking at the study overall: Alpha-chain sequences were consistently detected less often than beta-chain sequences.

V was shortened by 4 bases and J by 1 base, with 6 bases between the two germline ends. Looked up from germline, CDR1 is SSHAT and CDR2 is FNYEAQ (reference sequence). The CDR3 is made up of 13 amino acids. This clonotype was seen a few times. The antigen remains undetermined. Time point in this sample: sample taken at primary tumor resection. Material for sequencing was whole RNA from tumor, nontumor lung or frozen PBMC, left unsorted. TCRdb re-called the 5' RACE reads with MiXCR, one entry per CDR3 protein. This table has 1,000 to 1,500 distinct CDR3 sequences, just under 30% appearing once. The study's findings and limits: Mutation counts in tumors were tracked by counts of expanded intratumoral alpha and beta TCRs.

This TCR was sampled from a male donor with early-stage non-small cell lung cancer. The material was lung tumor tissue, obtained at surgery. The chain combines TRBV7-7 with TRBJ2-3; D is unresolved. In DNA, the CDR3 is TGTGCCAGCAGCTCCGGAGGCACAGATACGCAGTATTTT. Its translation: CASSSGGTDTQYF. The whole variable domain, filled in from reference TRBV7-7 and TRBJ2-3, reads GAGVSQSPRYKVTKRGQDVTLRCDPISSHATLYWYQQALGQGPEFLTYFNYEAQPDKSGLPSDRFSAERPEGSISTLTIQRTEQRDSAMYRCASSSGGTDTQYFGPGTRLTVL.